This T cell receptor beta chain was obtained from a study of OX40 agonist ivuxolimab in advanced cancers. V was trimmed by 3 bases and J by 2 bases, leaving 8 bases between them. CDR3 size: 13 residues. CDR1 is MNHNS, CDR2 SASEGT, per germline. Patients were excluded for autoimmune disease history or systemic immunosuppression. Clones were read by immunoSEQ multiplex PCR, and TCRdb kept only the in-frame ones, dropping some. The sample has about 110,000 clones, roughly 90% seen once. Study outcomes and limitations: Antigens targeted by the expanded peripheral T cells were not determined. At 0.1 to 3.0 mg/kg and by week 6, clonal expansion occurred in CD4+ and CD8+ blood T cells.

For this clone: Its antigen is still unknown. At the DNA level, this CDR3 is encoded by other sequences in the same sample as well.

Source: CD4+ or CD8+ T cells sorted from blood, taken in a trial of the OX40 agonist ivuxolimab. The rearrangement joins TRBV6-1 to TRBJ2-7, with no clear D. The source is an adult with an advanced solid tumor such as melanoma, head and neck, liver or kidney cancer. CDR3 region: CASSEGLAYEQYF. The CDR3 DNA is TGTGCCAGCAGTGAGGGCCTTGCCTACGAGCAGTACTTC.